The rows below give T cell receptor beta chains drawn from one sample of a study. TCRdb called the 5' RACE reads again in MiXCR, with one record for every CDR3 protein. The sample lists approximately 50,000 distinct CDR3 sequences; less than 25% were seen once. Sequencing used tumor-infiltrating Tregs sorted from the breast tumor. The receptors were gathered from a female donor with breast cancer. Each CDR3 is given with its conserved first and last residue. D genes are given only for firm matches. Clone sizes are given selectively: once, few, many, or a class where the clone is expanded.

v_call: TRBV12-3/TRBV12-4; d_call: -; j_call: TRBJ2-7; clone_size: few; cdr3_length: 13; cdr3_aa: CASSLTSRSEQYF; cdr3_nt: TGTGCCAGCAGTTTAACTTCAAGGTCCGAGCAGTACTTC
v_call: TRBV6-1; d_call: -; j_call: TRBJ1-5; clone_size: many; cdr3_length: 16; cdr3_aa: CASRAMHRDPYQPQHF; cdr3_nt: TGTGCCAGCAGGGCGATGCACCGGGACCCATATCAGCCCCAGCATTTT
v_call: TRBV29-1; d_call: TRBD2; j_call: TRBJ2-1; clone_size: -; cdr3_length: 14; cdr3_aa: CSVASGREYNEQFF; cdr3_nt: TGCAGCGTTGCCAGCGGGAGGGAGTACAATGAGCAGTTCTTC
v_call: TRBV4-3; d_call: -; j_call: TRBJ1-1; clone_size: many; cdr3_length: 14; cdr3_aa: CASSQRLRDTEAFF; cdr3_nt: TGCGCCAGCAGCCAACGGCTAAGGGACACTGAAGCTTTCTTT
v_call: TRBV2; d_call: TRBD2; j_call: TRBJ2-3; clone_size: few; cdr3_length: 15; cdr3_aa: CASSEGLAGGDTQYF; cdr3_nt: TGTGCCAGCAGTGAGGGACTAGCGGGGGGAGATACGCAGTATTTT
v_call: TRBV7-2; d_call: -; j_call: TRBJ1-2; clone_size: many; cdr3_length: 15; cdr3_aa: CASSLGWGQGEGYTF; cdr3_nt: TGTGCCAGCAGCTTAGGGTGGGGGCAGGGCGAAGGCTACACCTTC
v_call: TRBV12-5; d_call: TRBD1; j_call: TRBJ1-5; clone_size: -; cdr3_length: 14; cdr3_aa: CASGLGQGSQPQHF; cdr3_nt: TGTGCTAGTGGTTTGGGACAGGGGAGTCAGCCCCAGCATTTT
v_call: TRBV5-1; d_call: -; j_call: TRBJ2-1; clone_size: -; cdr3_length: 18; cdr3_aa: CASSKIWQGILAGDEQLF; cdr3_nt: TGCGCCAGCAGCAAAATTTGGCAGGGAATTCTGGCGGGCGATGAGCAGCTCTTC
v_call: TRBV5-1; d_call: -; j_call: TRBJ2-2; clone_size: many; cdr3_length: 15; cdr3_aa: CASSGASYNTGELFF; cdr3_nt: TGCGCCAGCAGCGGAGCGAGCTACAACACCGGGGAGCTGTTTTTT
v_call: TRBV12-5; d_call: -; j_call: TRBJ1-1; clone_size: few; cdr3_length: 14; cdr3_aa: CASGLEEGNTEAFF; cdr3_nt: TGTGCTAGTGGTCTCGAGGAGGGGAACACTGAAGCTTTCTTT
v_call: TRBV12-3/TRBV12-4; d_call: -; j_call: TRBJ2-3; clone_size: many; cdr3_length: 12; cdr3_aa: CASSLYPHTQYF; cdr3_nt: TGTGCCAGCAGCTTATATCCCCATACGCAGTATTTT
v_call: TRBV6-5; d_call: -; j_call: TRBJ2-2; clone_size: few; cdr3_length: 14; cdr3_aa: CASSSTSGAGELFF; cdr3_nt: TGTGCCAGCAGCTCTACCTCGGGGGCCGGGGAGCTGTTTTTT
v_call: TRBV5-1; d_call: -; j_call: TRBJ2-5; clone_size: few; cdr3_length: 14; cdr3_aa: CASSFQGNRETQYF; cdr3_nt: TGCGCCAGCAGCTTTCAGGGGAACAGGGAGACCCAGTACTTC
v_call: TRBV12-3/TRBV12-4; d_call: TRBD1; j_call: TRBJ2-7; clone_size: few; cdr3_length: 13; cdr3_aa: CASTTGASYEQYF; cdr3_nt: TGTGCCAGTACGACAGGGGCCTCCTACGAGCAGTACTTC
v_call: TRBV5-5; d_call: -; j_call: TRBJ2-1; clone_size: -; cdr3_length: 15; cdr3_aa: CASSFASVKSNEQFF; cdr3_nt: TGTGCCAGCAGCTTCGCTAGCGTAAAATCCAATGAGCAGTTCTTC
v_call: TRBV5-6; d_call: -; j_call: TRBJ1-5; clone_size: few; cdr3_length: 15; cdr3_aa: CASSLWDSNNQPQHF; cdr3_nt: TGTGCCAGCAGCTTGTGGGACTCGAACAATCAGCCCCAGCATTTT
v_call: TRBV5-6; d_call: -; j_call: TRBJ2-5; clone_size: many; cdr3_length: 14; cdr3_aa: CASSLWFPAETQYF; cdr3_nt: TGTGCCAGCAGCTTGTGGTTCCCCGCGGAGACCCAGTACTTC
v_call: TRBV5-4; d_call: TRBD1; j_call: TRBJ2-3; clone_size: few; cdr3_length: 15; cdr3_aa: CASSSRDRGTDTQYF; cdr3_nt: TGTGCCAGCAGCTCTCGGGACAGGGGTACAGATACGCAGTATTTT
v_call: TRBV7-7; d_call: -; j_call: TRBJ2-2; clone_size: few; cdr3_length: 14; cdr3_aa: CASSLAPGTGELFF; cdr3_nt: TGTGCTAGCAGCTTAGCGCCGGGCACCGGGGAGCTGTTTTTT
v_call: TRBV7-6; d_call: TRBD2; j_call: TRBJ2-1; clone_size: -; cdr3_length: 14; cdr3_aa: CASSLGDLAVEQFF; cdr3_nt: TGTGCCAGCAGCTTAGGAGACCTAGCGGTTGAGCAGTTCTTC
v_call: TRBV9; d_call: TRBD2; j_call: TRBJ2-3; clone_size: -; cdr3_length: 18; cdr3_aa: CASSQATGTSGRSGTQYF; cdr3_nt: TGTGCCAGCAGCCAAGCAACCGGGACTAGCGGGAGATCAGGTACGCAGTATTTT
v_call: TRBV28; d_call: TRBD2; j_call: TRBJ2-7; clone_size: many; cdr3_length: 14; cdr3_aa: CASRRTSGFYEQYF; cdr3_nt: TGTGCCAGCAGGCGTACTAGCGGATTCTACGAGCAGTACTTC
v_call: TRBV5-5; d_call: -; j_call: TRBJ1-5; clone_size: few; cdr3_length: 16; cdr3_aa: CASSLSLQAPGQPQHF; cdr3_nt: TGTGCCAGCAGCTTGTCTCTACAGGCTCCGGGACAGCCCCAGCATTTT
v_call: TRBV5-1; d_call: -; j_call: TRBJ1-2; clone_size: few; cdr3_length: 14; cdr3_aa: CASSSDSAVYGYTF; cdr3_nt: TGCGCCAGCAGCTCGGACAGCGCCGTCTATGGCTACACCTTC
v_call: TRBV7-2; d_call: -; j_call: TRBJ1-6; clone_size: once; cdr3_length: 15; cdr3_aa: CASSLNPLYNSPLHF; cdr3_nt: TGTGCCAGCAGCCTTAATCCTCTCTATAATTCACCCCTCCACTTT
v_call: TRBV4-1; d_call: -; j_call: TRBJ1-1; clone_size: -; cdr3_length: 14; cdr3_aa: CASSQQQLTTEAFF; cdr3_nt: TGCGCCAGCAGCCAGCAACAGCTGACCACTGAAGCTTTCTTT
v_call: TRBV20-1; d_call: -; j_call: TRBJ2-4; clone_size: -; cdr3_length: 11; cdr3_aa: CSAKGTDIQYF; cdr3_nt: TGCAGTGCTAAGGGGACCGACATTCAGTACTTC
v_call: TRBV7-2; d_call: TRBD2; j_call: TRBJ2-5; clone_size: -; cdr3_length: 21; cdr3_aa: CASSLDWGTSGMGVDSETQYF; cdr3_nt: TGTGCCAGCAGCTTAGATTGGGGGACTAGCGGGATGGGAGTCGACTCTGAGACCCAGTACTTC
v_call: TRBV6-2/TRBV6-3; d_call: -; j_call: TRBJ1-5; clone_size: medium-sized; cdr3_length: 15; cdr3_aa: CASSNGGSGSQPQHF; cdr3_nt: TGTGCCAGCAGTAACGGGGGTTCCGGATCGCAGCCCCAGCATTTT
v_call: TRBV9; d_call: TRBD2; j_call: TRBJ2-1; clone_size: few; cdr3_length: 16; cdr3_aa: CASSVRGRASYNEQFF; cdr3_nt: TGTGCCAGCAGCGTTCGGGGGAGGGCCTCCTACAATGAGCAGTTCTTC
v_call: TRBV7-8; d_call: -; j_call: TRBJ1-2; clone_size: few; cdr3_length: 16; cdr3_aa: CASSLIPGVSSYGYTF; cdr3_nt: TGTGCCAGCAGCTTAATCCCAGGGGTTTCTAGCTATGGCTACACCTTC
v_call: TRBV5-1; d_call: -; j_call: TRBJ1-1; clone_size: -; cdr3_length: 13; cdr3_aa: CASSDRGPRVAFF; cdr3_nt: TGCGCCAGCAGCGACAGAGGTCCGAGGGTGGCTTTCTTT
v_call: TRBV12-3/TRBV12-4; d_call: -; j_call: TRBJ2-3; clone_size: many; cdr3_length: 13; cdr3_aa: CASSLGLLDTQYF; cdr3_nt: TGTGCCAGCAGTTTAGGACTACTAGATACGCAGTATTTT
v_call: TRBV6-5; d_call: TRBD1; j_call: TRBJ1-1; clone_size: -; cdr3_length: 16; cdr3_aa: CASSSRVIGGLEGAFF; cdr3_nt: TGTGCCAGCAGTTCTCGGGTTATAGGGGGCCTAGAAGGAGCTTTCTTT
v_call: TRBV11-2; d_call: -; j_call: TRBJ1-2; clone_size: few; cdr3_length: 13; cdr3_aa: CASSFGTLNGYTF; cdr3_nt: TGTGCCAGCAGCTTTGGGACTTTGAATGGCTACACCTTC
v_call: TRBV20-1; d_call: TRBD1; j_call: TRBJ1-1; clone_size: few; cdr3_length: 15; cdr3_aa: CSARRTGRENTEAFF; cdr3_nt: TGCAGTGCTAGAAGGACAGGAAGGGAGAACACTGAAGCTTTCTTT
v_call: TRBV29-1; d_call: -; j_call: TRBJ2-1; clone_size: -; cdr3_length: 13; cdr3_aa: CSVQDGGRWTQFF; cdr3_nt: TGCAGCGTCCAGGATGGGGGGCGTTGGACGCAGTTCTTC
v_call: TRBV24-1; d_call: -; j_call: TRBJ1-2; clone_size: -; cdr3_length: 12; cdr3_aa: CATSDRQYGYTF; cdr3_nt: TGTGCCACCAGTGACCGACAGTATGGCTACACCTTC
v_call: TRBV10-3; d_call: TRBD2; j_call: TRBJ2-2; clone_size: few; cdr3_length: 18; cdr3_aa: CAISESTGRGKNTGELFF; cdr3_nt: TGTGCCATCAGTGAGTCGACGGGGAGGGGCAAGAACACCGGGGAGCTGTTTTTT
v_call: TRBV7-9; d_call: TRBD2; j_call: TRBJ2-1; clone_size: few; cdr3_length: 15; cdr3_aa: CASSWGGPSYNEQFF; cdr3_nt: TGTGCCAGCAGCTGGGGAGGGCCCTCCTACAATGAGCAGTTCTTC
v_call: TRBV12-3/TRBV12-4; d_call: -; j_call: TRBJ1-5; clone_size: -; cdr3_length: 15; cdr3_aa: CASSPSEGGAQPQHF; cdr3_nt: TGTGCCAGCAGTCCCTCCGAGGGGGGTGCGCAGCCCCAGCATTTT
v_call: TRBV20-1; d_call: -; j_call: TRBJ1-5; clone_size: -; cdr3_length: 17; cdr3_aa: CSARDYKGQGLNQPQHF; cdr3_nt: TGCAGTGCTAGAGACTACAAAGGCCAGGGGTTAAATCAGCCCCAGCATTTT
v_call: TRBV28; d_call: -; j_call: TRBJ1-5; clone_size: few; cdr3_length: 18; cdr3_aa: CASSFPATGRKGNQPQHF; cdr3_nt: TGTGCCAGCAGTTTCCCAGCGACAGGAAGAAAGGGCAATCAGCCCCAGCATTTT
v_call: TRBV24-1; d_call: -; j_call: TRBJ1-1; clone_size: -; cdr3_length: 14; cdr3_aa: CATLAGVILTEAFF; cdr3_nt: TGTGCCACCCTTGCAGGTGTGATTCTCACTGAAGCTTTCTTT
v_call: TRBV20-1; d_call: -; j_call: TRBJ1-2; clone_size: few; cdr3_length: 11; cdr3_aa: CSASSANGYTF; cdr3_nt: TGCAGTGCTAGTTCGGCTAACGGCTACACCTTC
v_call: TRBV7-2; d_call: -; j_call: TRBJ2-3; clone_size: -; cdr3_length: 14; cdr3_aa: CASTNYRSTDTQYF; cdr3_nt: TGTGCCAGCACTAATTACAGGAGCACAGATACGCAGTATTTT
v_call: TRBV12-3/TRBV12-4; d_call: -; j_call: TRBJ2-3; clone_size: few; cdr3_length: 10; cdr3_aa: CASGAQTQYF; cdr3_nt: TGTGCCAGCGGGGCTCAGACGCAGTATTTT
v_call: TRBV18; d_call: -; j_call: TRBJ1-1; clone_size: -; cdr3_length: 15; cdr3_aa: CASSPAQGMNTEAFF; cdr3_nt: TGTGCCAGCTCCCCAGCACAGGGTATGAACACTGAAGCTTTCTTT
v_call: TRBV5-1; d_call: TRBD2; j_call: TRBJ2-3; clone_size: few; cdr3_length: 15; cdr3_aa: CASTQAGGRTDTQYF; cdr3_nt: TGCGCCAGCACCCAAGCGGGAGGCCGCACAGATACGCAGTATTTT
v_call: TRBV29-1; d_call: -; j_call: TRBJ2-2; clone_size: -; cdr3_length: 12; cdr3_aa: CSVVSYTGELFF; cdr3_nt: TGCAGCGTTGTCAGTTACACCGGGGAGCTGTTTTTT
v_call: TRBV7-8; d_call: -; j_call: TRBJ1-4; clone_size: -; cdr3_length: 11; cdr3_aa: CASSFHEKLFF; cdr3_nt: TGTGCCAGCAGTTTCCACGAAAAACTGTTTTTT
v_call: TRBV4-3; d_call: TRBD2; j_call: TRBJ2-2; clone_size: many; cdr3_length: 16; cdr3_aa: CASSPLTSGVTGELFF; cdr3_nt: TGCGCCAGCAGCCCTCTGACTAGCGGAGTAACCGGGGAGCTGTTTTTT
v_call: TRBV6-5; d_call: -; j_call: TRBJ2-7; clone_size: few; cdr3_length: 14; cdr3_aa: CASRTGATGGEQYF; cdr3_nt: TGTGCCAGCAGAACAGGAGCGACCGGCGGGGAGCAGTACTTC